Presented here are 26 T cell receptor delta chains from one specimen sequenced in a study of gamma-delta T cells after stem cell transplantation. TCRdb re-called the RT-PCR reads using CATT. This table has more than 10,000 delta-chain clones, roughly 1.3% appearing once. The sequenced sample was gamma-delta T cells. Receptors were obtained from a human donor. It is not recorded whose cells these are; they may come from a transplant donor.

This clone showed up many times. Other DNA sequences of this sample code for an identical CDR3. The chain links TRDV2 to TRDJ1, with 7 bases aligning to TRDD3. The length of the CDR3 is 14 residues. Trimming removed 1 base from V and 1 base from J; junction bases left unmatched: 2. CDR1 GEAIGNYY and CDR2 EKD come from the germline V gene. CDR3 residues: CACDTLGATDKLIF. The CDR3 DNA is TGTGCCTGTGACACGCTGGGGGCCACCGATAAACTCATCTTT.

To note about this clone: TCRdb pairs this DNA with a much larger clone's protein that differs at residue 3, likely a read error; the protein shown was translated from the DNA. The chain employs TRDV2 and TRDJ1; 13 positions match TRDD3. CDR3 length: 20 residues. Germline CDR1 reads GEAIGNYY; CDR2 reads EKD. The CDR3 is CARDNLSPTGGYAITDKLIF. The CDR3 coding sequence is TGTGCCCGTGACAACCTTTCACCTACTGGGGGATACGCAATCACCGATAAACTCATCTTT.

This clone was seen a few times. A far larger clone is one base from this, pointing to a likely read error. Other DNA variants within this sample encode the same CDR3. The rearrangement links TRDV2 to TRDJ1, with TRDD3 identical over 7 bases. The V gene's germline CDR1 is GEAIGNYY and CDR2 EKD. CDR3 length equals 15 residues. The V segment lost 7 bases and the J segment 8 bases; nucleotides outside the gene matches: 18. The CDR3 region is CACSLLGSLSDKLIF. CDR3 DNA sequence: TGTGCCTGCTCTCTACTGGGGTCCTTAAGCGACAAACTCATCTTT.

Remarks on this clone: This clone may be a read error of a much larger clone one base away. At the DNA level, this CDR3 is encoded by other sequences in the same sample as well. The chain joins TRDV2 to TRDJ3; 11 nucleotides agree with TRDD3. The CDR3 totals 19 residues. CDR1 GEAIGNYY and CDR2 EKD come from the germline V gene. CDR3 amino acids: CACDTLLGDTDWDTRQMFF. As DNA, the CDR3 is TGCGCCTGTGACACCCTCCTGGGGGATACTGACTGGGACACCCGACAGATGTTTTTC.

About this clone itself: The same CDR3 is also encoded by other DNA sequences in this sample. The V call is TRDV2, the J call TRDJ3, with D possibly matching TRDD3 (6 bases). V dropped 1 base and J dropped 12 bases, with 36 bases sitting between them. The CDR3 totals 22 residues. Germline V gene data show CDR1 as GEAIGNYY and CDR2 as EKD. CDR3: CACDTVGDQHRRGSRSVRQMFF. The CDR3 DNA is TGTGCCTGTGACACGGTAGGGGATCAACACCGTCGGGGATCCCGTAGTGTCCGACAGATGTTTTTC.

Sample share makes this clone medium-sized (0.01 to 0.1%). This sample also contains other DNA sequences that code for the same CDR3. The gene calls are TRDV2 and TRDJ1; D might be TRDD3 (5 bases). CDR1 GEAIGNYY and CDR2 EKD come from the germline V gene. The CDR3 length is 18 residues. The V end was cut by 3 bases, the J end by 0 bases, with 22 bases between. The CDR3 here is CACDPAGYPGVNTDKLIF. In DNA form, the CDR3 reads TGTGCCTGTGACCCCGCTGGGTATCCGGGGGTCAACACCGATAAACTCATCTTT.

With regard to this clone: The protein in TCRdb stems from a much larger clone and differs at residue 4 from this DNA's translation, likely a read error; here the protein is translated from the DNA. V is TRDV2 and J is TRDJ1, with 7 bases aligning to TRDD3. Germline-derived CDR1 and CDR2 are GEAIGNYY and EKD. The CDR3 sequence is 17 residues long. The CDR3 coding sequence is TGTGCCTGTGGCACCCTTCTCAACTCGGGGGATACCGATAAACTCATCTTT. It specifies CACGTLLNSGDTDKLIF.

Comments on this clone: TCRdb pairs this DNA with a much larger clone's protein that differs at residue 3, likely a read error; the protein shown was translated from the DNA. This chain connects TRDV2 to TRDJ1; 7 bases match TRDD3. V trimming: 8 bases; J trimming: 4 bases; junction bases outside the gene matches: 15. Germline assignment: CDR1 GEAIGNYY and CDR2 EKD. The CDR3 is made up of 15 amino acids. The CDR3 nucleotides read TGTGCCTACTCTCTACTGGGGTCCTTAAGCGATAAACTCATCTTT. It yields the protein CAYSLLGSLSDKLIF.

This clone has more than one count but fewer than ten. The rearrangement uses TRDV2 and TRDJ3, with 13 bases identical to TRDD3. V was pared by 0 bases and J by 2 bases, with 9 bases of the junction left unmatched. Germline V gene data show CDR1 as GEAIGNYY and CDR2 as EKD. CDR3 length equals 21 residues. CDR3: CACDTLTGGYAVAWDTRQMFF. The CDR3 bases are TGTGCCTGTGACACCCTTACTGGGGGATACGCGGTTGCCTGGGACACCCGACAGATGTTTTTC.

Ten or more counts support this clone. The CDR3 coding sequence is TGTGCCTGTGACACAGCGTACTGGGGGACACAGCAGAGCTCCTGGGACACCCGACAGATGTTTTTC. Protein sequence: CACDTAYWGTQQSSWDTRQMFF. The genes are TRDV2 and TRDJ3, with 9 positions matching TRDD3. In germline, CDR1 is GEAIGNYY, CDR2 EKD. CDR3 length: 22 amino acids. V shed 1 base, J shed 0 bases, and the junction held 15 bases outside the gene matches.

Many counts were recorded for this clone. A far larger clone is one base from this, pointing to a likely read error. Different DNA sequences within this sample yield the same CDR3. The chain's CDR3 is CACDPLLGDRTQLIF. The CDR3 DNA follows: TGTGCCTGTGACCCGCTTCTGGGGGATAGAACACAACTCATCTTC. The chain links TRDV2 to TRDJ1; 10 nucleotides match TRDD3. The CDR3 covers 15 residues. Germline CDR1 is GEAIGNYY and CDR2 is EKD.

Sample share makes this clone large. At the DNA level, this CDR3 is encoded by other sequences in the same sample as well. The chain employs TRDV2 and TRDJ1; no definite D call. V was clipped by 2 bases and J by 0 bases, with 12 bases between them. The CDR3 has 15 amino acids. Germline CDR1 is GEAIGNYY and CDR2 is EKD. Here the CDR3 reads CACDKVSLNTDKLIF. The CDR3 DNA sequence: TGTGCCTGTGACAAGGTGTCCCTTAACACCGATAAACTCATCTTT.

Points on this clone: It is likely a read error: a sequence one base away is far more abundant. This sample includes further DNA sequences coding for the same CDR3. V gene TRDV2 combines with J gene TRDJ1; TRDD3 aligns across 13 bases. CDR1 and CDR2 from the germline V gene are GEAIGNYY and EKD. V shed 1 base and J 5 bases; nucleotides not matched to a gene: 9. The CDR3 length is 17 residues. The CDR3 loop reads CACDTLGDTRAQDKLIF. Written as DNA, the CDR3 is TGTGCCTGTGACACACTGGGGGATACGCGTGCTCAGGATAAACTCATCTTT.

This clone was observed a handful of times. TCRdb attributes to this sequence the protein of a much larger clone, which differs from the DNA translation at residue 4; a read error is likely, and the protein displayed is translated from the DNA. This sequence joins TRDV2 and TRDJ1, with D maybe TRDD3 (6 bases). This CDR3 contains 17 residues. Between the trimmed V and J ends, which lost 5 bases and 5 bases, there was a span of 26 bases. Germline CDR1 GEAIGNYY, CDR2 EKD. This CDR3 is CACGTISWGLTGDKLIF. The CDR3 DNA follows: TGTGCCTGTGGCACGATCTCCTGGGGCCTCACGGGGGATAAACTCATCTTT.

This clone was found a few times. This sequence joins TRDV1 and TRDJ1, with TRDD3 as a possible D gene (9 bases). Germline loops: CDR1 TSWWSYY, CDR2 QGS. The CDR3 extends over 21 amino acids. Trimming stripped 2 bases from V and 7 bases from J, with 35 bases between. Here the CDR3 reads CALGEEMVLPTPWGIRGKLIF. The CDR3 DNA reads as TGTGCTCTTGGGGAAGAGATGGTACTTCCTACCCCCTGGGGGATCAGGGGTAAACTCATCTTT.

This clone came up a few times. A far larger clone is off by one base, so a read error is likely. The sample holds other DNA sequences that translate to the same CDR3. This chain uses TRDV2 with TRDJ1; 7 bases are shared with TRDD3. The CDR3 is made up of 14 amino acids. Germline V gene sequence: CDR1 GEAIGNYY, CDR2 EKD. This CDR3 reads CACDTLGGTDKLIF. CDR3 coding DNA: TGTGCCTGCGACACCCTTGGGGGAACCGATAAACTCATCTTT.

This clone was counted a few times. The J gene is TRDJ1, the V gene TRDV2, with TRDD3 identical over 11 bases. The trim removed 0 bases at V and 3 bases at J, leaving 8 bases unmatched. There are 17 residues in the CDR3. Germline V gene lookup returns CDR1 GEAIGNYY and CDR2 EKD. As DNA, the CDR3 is TGTGCCTGTGACACCGCAGGACTGGGGGATAGGGCCGATAAACTCATCTTT. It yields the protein CACDTAGLGDRADKLIF.

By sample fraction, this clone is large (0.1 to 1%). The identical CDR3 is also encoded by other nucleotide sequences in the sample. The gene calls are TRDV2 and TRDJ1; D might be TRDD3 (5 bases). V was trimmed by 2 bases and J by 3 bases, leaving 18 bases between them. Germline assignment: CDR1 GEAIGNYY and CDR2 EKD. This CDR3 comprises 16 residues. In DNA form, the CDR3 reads TGTGCCTGTGACAGGGTGGGGACCCCCGGCGCCGATAAACTCATCTTT. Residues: CACDRVGTPGADKLIF.

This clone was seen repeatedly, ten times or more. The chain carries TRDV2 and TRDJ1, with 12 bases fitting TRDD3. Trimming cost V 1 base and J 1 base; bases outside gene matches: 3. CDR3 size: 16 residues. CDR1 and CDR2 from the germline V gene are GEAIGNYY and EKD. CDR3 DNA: TGTGCCTGTGACACACTGGGGGATACAGCCACCGATAAACTCATCTTT. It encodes CACDTLGDTATDKLIF.

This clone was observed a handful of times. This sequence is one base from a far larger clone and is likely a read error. The CDR3 DNA is TGTGCCTGTGAACCGCTGGGGGATCATGATAAACTCATCTTT. Its protein is CACEPLGDHDKLIF. The chain uses TRDV3 and TRDJ1; 9 bases align to TRDD3. CDR1 is TVYSNPD and CDR2 is GDNSRS in the germline V gene (reference sequence). V shed 4 bases and J 5 bases; nucleotides not matched to a gene: 11. The CDR3 has 14 residues.

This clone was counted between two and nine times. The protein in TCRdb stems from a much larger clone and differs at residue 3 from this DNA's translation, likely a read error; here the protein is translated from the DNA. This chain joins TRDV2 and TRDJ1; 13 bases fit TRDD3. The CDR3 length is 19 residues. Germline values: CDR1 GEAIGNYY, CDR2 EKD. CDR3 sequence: CARDSVLGDTLTYTDKLIF. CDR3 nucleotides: TGTGCCCGTGACTCCGTACTGGGGGATACGCTGACGTACACCGATAAACTCATCTTT.

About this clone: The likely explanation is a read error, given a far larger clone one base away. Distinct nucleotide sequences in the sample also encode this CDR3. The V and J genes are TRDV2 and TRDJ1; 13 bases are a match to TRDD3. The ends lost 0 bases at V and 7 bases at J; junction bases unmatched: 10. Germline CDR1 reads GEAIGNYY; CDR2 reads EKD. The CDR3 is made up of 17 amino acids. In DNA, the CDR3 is TGTGCCTGTGACACCCTACTGGGGGATACGTGGTCGGGTAAACTCATCTTT. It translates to CACDTLLGDTWSGKLIF.

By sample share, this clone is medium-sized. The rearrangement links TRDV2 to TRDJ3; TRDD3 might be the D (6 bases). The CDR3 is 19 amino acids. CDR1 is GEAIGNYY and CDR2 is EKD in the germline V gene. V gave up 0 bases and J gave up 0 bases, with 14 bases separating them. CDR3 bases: TGTGCCTGTGACACCGCGGAGGGGATGAGCTCCTGGGACACCCGACAGATGTTTTTC. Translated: CACDTAEGMSSWDTRQMFF.

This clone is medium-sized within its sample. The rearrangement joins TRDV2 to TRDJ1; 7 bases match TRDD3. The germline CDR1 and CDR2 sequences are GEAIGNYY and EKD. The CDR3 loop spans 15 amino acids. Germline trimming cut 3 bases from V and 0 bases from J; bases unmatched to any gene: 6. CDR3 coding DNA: TGTGCCTGTGACCCTCTGGGGGCCTACACCGATAAACTCATCTTT. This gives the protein CACDPLGAYTDKLIF.

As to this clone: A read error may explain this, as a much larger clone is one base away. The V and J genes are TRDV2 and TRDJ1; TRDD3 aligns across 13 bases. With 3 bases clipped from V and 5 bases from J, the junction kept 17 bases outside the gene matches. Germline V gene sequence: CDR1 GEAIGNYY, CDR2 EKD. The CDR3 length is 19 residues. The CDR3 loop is CACDSLLGDTAPTTDKLIF. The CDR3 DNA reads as TGTGCCTGTGACTCTTTACTGGGGGATACGGCCCCAACTACGGATAAACTCATCTTT.

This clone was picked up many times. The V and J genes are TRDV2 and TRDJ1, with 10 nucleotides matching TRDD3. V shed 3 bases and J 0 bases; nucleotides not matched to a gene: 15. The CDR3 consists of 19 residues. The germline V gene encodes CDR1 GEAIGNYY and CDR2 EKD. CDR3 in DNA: TGTGCCTGTGACTTCCTGGGGGATATGAAGGGACGGTACACCGATAAACTCATCTTT. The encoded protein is CACDFLGDMKGRYTDKLIF.